The present TCR beta chain was sequenced within a study of CD4 and CD8 cells across lung adenocarcinoma regions. TCRdb re-derived calls from the PCR reads in MiXCR, one entry per CDR3 protein. The table includes about 7,300 distinct CDR3 sequences, under 50% detected once. The patients had localized lung adenocarcinoma, a non-small cell subtype. The CDR3 covers 14 residues. V was pared by 2 bases and J by 5 bases, with 9 bases between. Germline-derived CDR1 and CDR2 are MNHEY and SVGAGI. The chain is built from TRBV6-5 and TRBJ2-2; D gene unclear. The sample taken for sequencing was CD8+ T cells from the center of a lung tumor. The receptor was derived from a male donor with lung adenocarcinoma. The CD4 and CD8 labels of this study may be unreliable. This CDR3 is CASSYGRATGELFF. DNA for the CDR3: TGTGCCAGCAGTTACGGTAGAGCAACCGGGGAGCTGTTTTTT.